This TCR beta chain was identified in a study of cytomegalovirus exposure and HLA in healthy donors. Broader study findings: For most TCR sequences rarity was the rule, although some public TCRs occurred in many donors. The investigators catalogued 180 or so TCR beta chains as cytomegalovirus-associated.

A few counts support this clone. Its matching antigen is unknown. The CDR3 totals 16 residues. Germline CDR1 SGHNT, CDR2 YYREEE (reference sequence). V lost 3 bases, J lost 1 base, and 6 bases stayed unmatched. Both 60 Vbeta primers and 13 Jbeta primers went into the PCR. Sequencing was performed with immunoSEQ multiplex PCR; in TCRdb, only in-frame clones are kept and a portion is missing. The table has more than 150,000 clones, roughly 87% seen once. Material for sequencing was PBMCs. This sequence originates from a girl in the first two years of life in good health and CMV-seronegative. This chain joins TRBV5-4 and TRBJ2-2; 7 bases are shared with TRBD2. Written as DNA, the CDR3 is TGTGCCAGCAGCTGGGCCGGGAGGAGGAACACCGGGGAGCTGTTTTTT. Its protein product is CASSWAGRRNTGELFF. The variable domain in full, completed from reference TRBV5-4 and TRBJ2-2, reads ETGVTQSPTHLIKTRGQQVTLRCSSQSGHNTVSWYQQALGQGPQFIFQYYREEENGRGNFPPRFSGLQFPNYSSELNVNALELDDSALYLCASSWAGRRNTGELFFGEGSRLTVL.